A selection of T cell receptor beta chains follows, all from one sample in a study of siplizumab effects on memory and regulatory T cells. Profiling relied on immunoSEQ multiplex PCR, and the TCRdb table lists in-frame clones only, not all of them. The sample carries around 61,000 clones, 95% to 98% recorded once. The sequencing sample was made of naive CD8+ T cells sorted from blood. The origin of the receptors is a human donor in good health. Both conserved end residues are part of each CDR3. D genes are given only for firm matches. The size entry is marked missing in some rows and otherwise reads once, few, many or a size class.

D gene,J gene,V gene,clone size,CDR3 protein,CDR3 DNA
.,TRBJ2-7,TRBV25-1,.,CASSESLLEQYF,TGTGCCAGCAGTGAATCCCTCCTCGAGCAGTACTTC
TRBD2,TRBJ2-3,TRBV27,.,CASSPWTSGRARDTQYF,TGTGCCAGCAGTCCCTGGACTAGCGGGAGGGCCCGCGATACGCAGTATTTT
.,TRBJ2-3,TRBV4-2,.,CASSQSLSRRGTDTQYF,TGTGCCAGCAGCCAATCCCTATCTAGAAGGGGGACAGATACGCAGTATTTT
TRBD1,TRBJ2-7,TRBV5-4,.,CASSSRDRVYEQYF,TGTGCCAGCAGCTCCCGGGACAGGGTCTACGAGCAGTACTTC
TRBD2,TRBJ2-3,TRBV28,.,CASSLYPSSSGRTDTQYF,TGTGCCAGCAGTTTATACCCCTCCTCTAGCGGACGCACAGATACGCAGTATTTT
TRBD1,TRBJ1-2,TRBV9,.,CASSGRGQWGQPIEEGYGYTF,TGTGCCAGCAGCGGGAGGGGTCAGTGGGGACAGCCGATTGAGGAGGGCTATGGCTACACCTTC
.,TRBJ2-1,TRBV7-3,.,CASSPVAGPSYNEQFF,TGTGCCAGCAGCCCCGTGGCGGGTCCCTCCTACAATGAGCAGTTCTTC
.,TRBJ1-1,TRBV10-1,.,CASSETPGMNTEAFF,TGCGCCAGCAGTGAGACACCAGGGATGAACACTGAAGCTTTCTTT
TRBD2,TRBJ2-3,TRBV10-3,.,CAISEGLAGGISTDTQYF,TGTGCCATCAGTGAGGGACTAGCGGGAGGAATAAGCACAGATACGCAGTATTTT
TRBD2,TRBJ2-1,TRBV11-3,.,CASSLDGGTSGIYNEQFF,TGTGCCAGCAGCTTAGATGGGGGGACTAGCGGAATATACAATGAGCAGTTCTTC
.,TRBJ2-3,TRBV30,.,CAWSRLVGEGDTQYF,TGTGCCTGGAGTAGGTTAGTCGGCGAGGGAGATACGCAGTATTTT
.,TRBJ2-5,TRBV6-5,.,CASSSTSRQIRETQYF,TGTGCCAGCAGTTCGACATCCCGACAAATCAGAGAGACCCAGTACTTC
.,TRBJ2-7,TRBV7-6,.,CASSLIPESYEQYF,TGTGCCAGCAGCTTAATACCTGAGTCCTACGAGCAGTACTTC
.,TRBJ2-1,TRBV7-7,.,CASSPGGPPNEQFF,TGTGCTAGCAGCCCCGGAGGGCCGCCCAATGAGCAGTTCTTC
TRBD2,TRBJ2-7,TRBV28,.,CATSVAGDLYEQYF,TGTGCCACCTCCGTGGCGGGAGATCTCTACGAGCAGTACTTC
.,TRBJ1-1,TRBV27,once,CASSFFSGTEAFF,TGTGCCAGCAGTTTCTTTTCGGGAACTGAAGCTTTCTTT
.,TRBJ1-1,TRBV6-5,.,CASSYSGGNTEAFF,TGTGCCAGCAGTTACTCGGGGGGAAACACTGAAGCTTTCTTT
.,TRBJ2-7,TRBV6-6,.,CATQQGREQYF,TGTGCCACCCAGCAGGGGAGGGAGCAGTACTTC
.,TRBJ2-5,TRBV7-9,once,CASSLEGYRETQYF,TGTGCCAGCAGCTTAGAGGGATACAGAGAGACCCAGTACTTC
TRBD1,TRBJ2-7,TRBV13,.,CASSFLTGGIGQYF,TGTGCCAGCAGCTTCCTGACAGGGGGGATCGGGCAGTACTTC
TRBD2,TRBJ2-1,TRBV27,.,CASSPGTSGSVDEQFF,TGTGCCAGCAGTCCGGGGACTAGCGGGAGTGTCGATGAGCAGTTCTTC
.,TRBJ2-7,TRBV5-6,.,CASSLATGAPYEQYF,TGTGCCAGCAGCTTGGCGACAGGTGCACCCTACGAGCAGTACTTC
TRBD2,TRBJ2-1,TRBV7-6,.,CASSHPGLAESSSYNEQFF,TGTGCCAGCTCTCATCCGGGACTAGCGGAGTCAAGCTCCTACAATGAGCAGTTCTTC
TRBD1,TRBJ2-1,TRBV29-1,.,CSVRQGVEQFF,TGCAGCGTACGACAGGGCGTTGAGCAGTTCTTC
TRBD2,TRBJ2-7,TRBV6-1,.,CASTTPGEGGYEQYF,TGTGCCAGCACTACCCCGGGGGAGGGTGGCTACGAGCAGTACTTC
.,TRBJ2-2,TRBV11-2,.,CAIMGSTGELFF,TGTGCCATCATGGGGAGTACCGGGGAGCTGTTTTTT
.,TRBJ2-1,TRBV5-1,.,CASSLEGSYNEQFF,TGCGCCAGCAGCTTGGAAGGTTCCTACAATGAGCAGTTCTTC
TRBD1,TRBJ2-7,TRBV7-2,once,CASSFAGTAYEQYF,TGTGCCAGCAGCTTTGCCGGGACAGCCTACGAGCAGTACTTC
.,TRBJ2-2,TRBV30,.,CAWSPGTTNTGELFF,TGTGCCTGGAGTCCGGGGACAACGAACACCGGGGAGCTGTTTTTT
.,TRBJ2-1,TRBV2,.,CASTPGGPSNEQFF,TGTGCCAGCACTCCCGGGGGTCCCTCCAATGAGCAGTTCTTC
TRBD1,TRBJ1-2,TRBV29-1,.,CSVDVGTGLVYGYTF,TGCAGCGTTGATGTTGGGACAGGGTTGGTGTATGGCTACACCTTC
TRBD1,TRBJ1-1,TRBV7-2,.,CASSPGQGAEAFF,TGTGCCAGCAGCCCCGGACAGGGCGCTGAAGCTTTCTTT
.,TRBJ2-7,TRBV10-3,.,CAISEQPGSYEQYF,TGTGCCATCAGTGAGCAGCCGGGCTCCTACGAGCAGTACTTC
TRBD1,TRBJ1-5,TRBV27,.,CASSLGQGVNQPQHF,TGTGCCAGCAGCCTGGGACAGGGAGTCAATCAGCCCCAGCATTTT
.,TRBJ2-7,TRBV28,.,CASRNLESPYEQYF,TGTGCCAGCAGAAACCTAGAATCTCCCTACGAGCAGTACTTC
.,TRBJ1-1,TRBV7-2,.,CASSWGPRDTEAFF,TGTGCCAGCAGCTGGGGACCCCGTGACACTGAAGCTTTCTTT
TRBD2,TRBJ2-3,TRBV7-3,.,CASSLGAGVGNTQYF,TGTGCCAGCAGCTTAGGCGCGGGAGTTGGAAATACGCAGTATTTT
.,TRBJ2-3,TRBV10-1,.,CASMRLIGTDTQYF,TGCGCCAGCATGAGACTGATCGGCACAGATACGCAGTATTTT
TRBD1,TRBJ2-5,TRBV9,.,CASSVEGAGGETQYF,TGTGCCAGCAGCGTAGAGGGGGCTGGAGGAGAGACCCAGTACTTC
.,TRBJ2-1,TRBV28,.,CASSLEENSYNEQFF,TGTGCCAGCAGTTTAGAGGAAAACTCCTACAATGAGCAGTTCTTC
.,TRBJ1-1,TRBV4-3,.,CASSLHGGTEAFF,TGCGCCAGCAGCTTACATGGAGGGACTGAAGCTTTCTTT
TRBD2,TRBJ2-1,TRBV30,.,CAWTGLAGAHNEQFF,TGTGCCTGGACAGGACTAGCGGGAGCACACAATGAGCAGTTCTTC
.,TRBJ2-1,TRBV14,.,CASSFGHIYNEQFF,TGTGCCAGCAGCTTCGGACACATCTACAATGAGCAGTTCTTC
.,TRBJ2-6,TRBV30,.,CAWSPGGANVLTF,TGTGCCTGGAGTCCGGGTGGGGCCAACGTCCTGACTTTC
TRBD2,TRBJ2-1,TRBV7-9,.,CASSPPSGRVGEQFF,TGTGCCAGCAGCCCCCCTAGCGGGAGGGTTGGTGAGCAGTTCTTC